The source of this TCR beta chain is a study of T-cell reconstitution after alpha-beta-depleted transplantation in children. This clonotype was recorded a few times. The antigen is not known. Whole-study findings and limits: Several hundred expanded graft clones reportedly gave rise to the alpha-beta T cells present about two months after transplant. Surviving recipient T cells and thymic progenitors accounted for the high day-60 TCRbeta diversity observed in some patients.

Unique molecular identifiers were built into the TCRbeta library. TCRdb re-called the PCR reads through MiXCR, storing one row per CDR3 protein. The sample consists of 90,000 to 100,000 distinct CDR3 sequences, 20% to 25% of them appearing once. Trimming shortened V by 0 bases and J by 5 bases, and 14 bases separated the two germline ends. The CDR3 has 15 residues. Germline CDR1 SGHDT, CDR2 YYEEEE. This TCR derives from a boy younger than 10 with acute lymphoblastic leukemia, due to receive a stem cell transplant. The chain recombines TRBV5-6 with TRBJ2-5; a weak D match, TRBD2 (6 bases). Material: PBMCs, obtained before TCRalphabeta/CD19-depleted stem cell transplant. The DNA for the CDR3 is TGTGCCAGCAGCTTGGTGCGGAGGGGACGTGAGACCCAGTACTTC. Protein: CASSLVRRGRETQYF.